The following is a T cell receptor beta chain sequence with its context. The CDR3 totals 19 residues. Trimming took 4 bases from V and 8 from J; bases not matched to a gene: 22. The germline V gene has CDR1 WSHSY and CDR2 SAAADI. The record originates from a study of blood T cell repertoires in COVID-19. Study in general: Material from acute and convalescent COVID-19 was sourced from the United States, Italy and Spain. T cells, B-cell-depleted T cells, or PBMCs supplied cDNA or gDNA.

Original handling: Researchers report that nucleated cell counts were estimated from reference gene primer amplification. Produced via immunoSEQ multiplex PCR; TCRdb's table is partial and in-frame only. Clone size and V and J calls were adopted from that table, with D and trimming inferred from the DNA. Of 200,000 to 250,000 clones in the sample, about 89% were seen once. The rearrangement joins TRBV10-2 to TRBJ2-1, with 8 bases that match TRBD1. This sequence was found in a man in his sixties who had recovered from COVID-19. The sequencing sample was made of peripheral blood. The CDR3 reads CASSGTGSVLSGRTDEQFF. The CDR3, as DNA: TGCGCCAGCAGTGGGACAGGGTCGGTATTAAGCGGTCGGACGGATGAGCAGTTCTTC.